The 9 T cell receptor beta chains in this list originate from one sample, sequenced in a study of shared clonotypes between healthy human individuals. Here immunoSEQ multiplex PCR was the method, and the copy in TCRdb shows in-frame clones only, minus some. The sample records more than 2 million clones, 90% to 97% being singletons. The sequencing input was naive CD4+ T cells sorted from blood. As for subset: CD45RA+ positively selected. The source is a man aged 18 to 30 in good health.

On this clone itself: Other DNA sequences in this specimen translate into the identical CDR3. The chain combines TRBV30 with TRBJ2-5; D is uncertain. The ends were cut back, 0 bases at V and 4 bases at J, with 12 bases in the middle. CDR3 length equals 14 residues. Germline loops: CDR1 GTSNPN, CDR2 SVGIG (reference sequence). The CDR3 nucleotides read TGTGCCTGGAGTGTAGGAAGGGCTGGAGAGACCCAGTACTTC. Its protein is CAWSVGRAGETQYF.

This chain links TRBV6-1 with TRBJ2-5; the match to TRBD1 covers 9 bases. The CDR3 totals 14 residues. J lost 7 bases, V lost 7 bases, and 10 bases had no gene match. CDR1 MNHNS and CDR2 SASEGT come from the germline V gene. This CDR3 is CASTLQGAEGTQYF. CDR3 nucleotides: TGTGCCAGCACTTTACAGGGGGCCGAGGGGACCCAGTACTTC.

Comments on this clone: Other DNA sequences in the same sample also yield this CDR3. This chain links TRBV19 with TRBJ1-1; TRBD1 might be the D (5 bases). Germline-derived CDR1 and CDR2 are LNHDA and SQIVND (reference sequence). This CDR3 spans 13 amino acids. Trimming stripped 4 bases from V and 2 bases from J, with 8 bases between. CDR3 in amino acids: CASSNTGNTEAFF. The CDR3 coding sequence is TGTGCCAGTAGTAACACAGGTAACACTGAAGCTTTCTTT.

The CDR3: CAVSGLANYGYTF. CDR3 bases: TGTGCCGTCTCAGGGTTAGCTAACTATGGCTACACCTTC. The rearrangement links TRBV10-3 to TRBJ1-2, with a weak D call TRBD1 (5 bases). V gave up 11 bases and J gave up 0 bases, with 13 bases separating them. CDR1 and CDR2 from the germline V gene are ENHRY and SYGVKD. CDR3 length: 13 amino acids.

This chain uses TRBV30 with TRBJ1-1, with 7 bases lining up with TRBD1. The CDR3 consists of 13 residues. V lost 7 bases, J lost 3 bases, and 8 bases stayed unmatched. Looked up from germline, CDR1 is GTSNPN and CDR2 is SVGIG (reference sequence). The CDR3 bases are TGTGCCTCTAGGACAGGTTGGGACACTGAAGCTTTCTTT. It encodes CASRTGWDTEAFF.

As concerns this clone: Within the sample, other DNA sequences also encode this same CDR3. The chain combines TRBV27 with TRBJ2-7; 11 bases align to TRBD2. Germline V gene sequence: CDR1 MNHEY, CDR2 SMNVEV (reference sequence). V gave up 2 bases and J gave up 0 bases; unmatched junction bases: 0. The CDR3 is 15 amino acids. CDR3 region: CASSLLAGGSYEQYF. For the CDR3, the DNA is TGTGCCAGCAGTTTACTAGCGGGGGGCTCCTACGAGCAGTACTTC.

J is TRBJ2-5 and V is TRBV5-5; no reliable D call. The CDR3 sequence is 14 residues long. Germline loops: CDR1 SGHKS, CDR2 YYEKEE (reference sequence). Deletions cut 4 bases from V and 2 bases from J, with 12 bases between. CDR3 DNA: TGTGCCAGCAGCCCCTCCGACAAGCAAGAGACCCAGTACTTC. Translating gives CASSPSDKQETQYF.

The chain links TRBV18 to TRBJ2-7, with 7 bases that match TRBD2. Germline assignment: CDR1 KGHSH and CDR2 LQKENI. The ends lost 2 bases at V and 4 bases at J; junction bases unmatched: 5. The CDR3 extends over 14 amino acids. This CDR3 reads CASSPDQAGYEQYF. CDR3 sequence (DNA): TGTGCCAGCTCACCAGATCAAGCGGGATACGAGCAGTACTTC. The complete variable domain, with remaining parts taken from reference TRBV18 and TRBJ2-7, reads NAGVMQNPRHLVRRRGQEARLRCSPMKGHSHVYWYRQLPEEGLKFMVYLQKENIIDESGMPKERFSAEFPKEGPSILRIQQVVRGDSAAYFCASSPDQAGYEQYFGPGTRLTVT.

The CDR3 protein is CASSEAFGVEQFF. In DNA, the CDR3 is TGTGCCAGCAGTGAAGCGTTCGGGGTTGAGCAGTTCTTC. J is TRBJ2-1 and V is TRBV6-1; a weak D match, TRBD2 (5 bases). In germline, CDR1 is MNHNS, CDR2 SASEGT. The CDR3 sequence is 13 residues long. The V end was cut by 0 bases, the J end by 9 bases, with 9 bases between.